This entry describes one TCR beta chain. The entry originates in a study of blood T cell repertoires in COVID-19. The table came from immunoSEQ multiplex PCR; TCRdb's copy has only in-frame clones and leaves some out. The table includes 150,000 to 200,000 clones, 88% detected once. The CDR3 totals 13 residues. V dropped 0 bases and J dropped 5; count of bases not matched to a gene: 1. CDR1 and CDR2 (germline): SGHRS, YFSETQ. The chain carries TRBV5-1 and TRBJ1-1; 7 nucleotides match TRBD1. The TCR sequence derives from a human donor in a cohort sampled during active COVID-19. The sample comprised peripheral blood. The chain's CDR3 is CASSLVQGTEAFF. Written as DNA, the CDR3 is TGCGCCAGCAGCTTGGTACAGGGGACTGAAGCTTTCTTT.